The present entry profiles one TCR beta chain with its context. The target antigen is unknown. The data were taken from a study of blood T cells in healthy people across ages. Looking at the study overall: The capture of about one barcoded beta molecule per two T cells was achieved by template switching. Study results and caveats: There was no known CMV status for donors, so expanded clonotype changes were possibly confounded.

This CDR3 contains 15 residues. Germline loops: CDR1 SGDLS, CDR2 YYNGEE. Trimming removed 3 bases from V and 13 bases from J, with 22 bases in between. Alongside a J-beta primer mix, a sample-barcoded 5' primer served in a second PCR lasting 7 to 11 cycles. Each TCR beta cDNA got a 12-nucleotide random molecular identifier. TCRdb redid the calling of the 5' RACE reads with MiXCR, one entry per CDR3 protein. The data hold 700,000 to 800,000 distinct CDR3 sequences, with approximately 43% observed a single time. Sequences were obtained from blood. The source of this sequence is a woman aged 55 to 70 in good health. The J gene is TRBJ2-2, the V gene TRBV9; TRBD1 might be the D (6 bases). DNA of the CDR3: TGTGCCAGCAGCGCATACTCCGGGACACCGGCCGGGCTGTTTTTT. This codes for CASSAYSGTPAGLFF. The variable domain in full, with the rest retrieved from reference TRBV9 and TRBJ2-2, is DSGVTQTPKHLITATGQRVTLRCSPRSGDLSVYWYQQSLDQGLQFLIQYYNGEERAKGNILERFSAQQFPDLHSELNLSSLELGDSALYFCASSAYSGTPAGLFFGEGSRLTVL.